This T cell receptor beta chain is drawn from a study of cytomegalovirus exposure and HLA in healthy donors. Regarding this clone: What it binds is not known.

Overall study results and limits: Within an earlier analysis, most TCR beta V segments proved productive either about 90% or about 30% of the time. Later analysis showed most CMV-associated TCR beta chains appearing HLA-restricted.

This CDR3 has 15 amino acids. The germline V gene encodes CDR1 GTSNPN and CDR2 SVGIG (reference sequence). The germline V and J ends were trimmed by 3 bases and 0 bases, with 12 bases remaining between them. PCR was performed using 60 Vbeta and 13 Jbeta primers. This table comes from immunoSEQ multiplex PCR, and its TCRdb copy is limited to in-frame clones, with some not included. Its table lists more than 45,000 clones. Sequenced: PBMCs. The sequence came from a male donor in good health and CMV-seronegative. The chain is built from TRBV30 and TRBJ1-5; D is undetermined. CDR3 residues: CAWSRGGNSNQPQHF. In DNA, the CDR3 is TGTGCCTGGAGCCGCGGCGGAAATAGCAATCAGCCCCAGCATTTT.